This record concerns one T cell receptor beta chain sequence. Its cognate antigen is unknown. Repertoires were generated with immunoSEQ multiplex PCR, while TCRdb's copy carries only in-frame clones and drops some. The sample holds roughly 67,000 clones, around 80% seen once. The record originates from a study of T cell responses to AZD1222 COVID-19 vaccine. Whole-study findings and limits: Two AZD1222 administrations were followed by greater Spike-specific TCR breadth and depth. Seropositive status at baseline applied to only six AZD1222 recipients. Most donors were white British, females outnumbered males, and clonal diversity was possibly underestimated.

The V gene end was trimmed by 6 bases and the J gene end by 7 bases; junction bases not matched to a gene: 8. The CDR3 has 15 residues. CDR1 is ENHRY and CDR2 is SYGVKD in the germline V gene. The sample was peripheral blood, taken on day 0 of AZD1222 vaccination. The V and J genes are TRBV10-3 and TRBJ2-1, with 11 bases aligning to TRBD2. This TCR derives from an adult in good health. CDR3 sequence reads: CAIRDSGGARNEQFF. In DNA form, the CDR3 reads TGTGCCATCAGAGATAGCGGGGGGGCGAGGAATGAGCAGTTCTTC.